The 7 T cell receptor beta chains below all came from one sample that was sequenced in a study of blood T cell repertoires in COVID-19. Clones were read by immunoSEQ multiplex PCR, and TCRdb kept only the in-frame ones, dropping some. Altogether some 190,000 clones are present, 80% being singletons, with the ten largest covering about 7.2%. Sequencing was done on a sample of peripheral blood. All receptors come from a man in his sixties with acute or convalescent COVID-19.

This clone was seen just once. J is TRBJ2-7 and V is TRBV19; 9 nucleotides match TRBD1. V was pared by 7 bases and J by 4 bases, with 11 bases of the junction left unmatched. The CDR3 sequence is 15 residues long. Looked up from germline, CDR1 is LNHDA and CDR2 is SQIVND (reference sequence). The CDR3 DNA reads as TGTGCCAGTACAAGGGGTGGACAGGGGCTATACGAGCAGTACTTC. Translation gives CASTRGGQGLYEQYF.

The genes are TRBV5-1 and TRBJ1-2; the match to TRBD1 covers 11 bases. Trimming removed 4 bases from V and 8 bases from J; junction bases left unmatched: 7. The CDR3 length is 14 residues. CDR1 and CDR2 from the germline V gene are SGHRS and YFSETQ. The CDR3 nucleotides are TGCGCCAGCAGCCCGGGGGACAGGGGGTACGGCTACACCTTC. It is translated as CASSPGDRGYGYTF. Supplemented by reference TRBV5-1 and TRBJ1-2, the full variable domain reads KAGVTQTPRYLIKTRGQQVTLSCSPISGHRSVSWYQQTPGQGLQFLFEYFSETQRNKGNFPGRFSGRQFSNSRSEMNVSTLELGDSALYLCASSPGDRGYGYTFGSGTRLTVV.

The chain carries TRBV30 and TRBJ2-1, with D unclear. The V gene's germline CDR1 is GTSNPN and CDR2 SVGIG (reference sequence). Between the trimmed V and J ends, which lost 4 bases and 3 bases, there was a span of 16 bases. The CDR3 has 15 amino acids. The CDR3 loop is CAWMKSTVSYNEQFF. Written as DNA, the CDR3 is TGTGCCTGGATGAAAAGTACAGTCAGCTACAATGAGCAGTTCTTC.

Here the CDR3 reads CASSVEGNEQFF. The CDR3 bases are TGTGCCAGCAGTGTAGAGGGGAATGAGCAGTTCTTC. The chain is built from TRBV12-3 or TRBV12-4 and TRBJ2-1; D is tentatively TRBD1 or TRBD2 (5 bases each). Trimming stripped 5 bases from V and 7 bases from J, with 9 bases between. The CDR3 sequence is 12 residues long.

The rearrangement links TRBV19 to TRBJ2-7; D might be TRBD1 (5 bases). V dropped 5 bases and J dropped 5 bases, with 13 bases sitting between them. CDR3 length: 13 amino acids. From germline, CDR1 is LNHDA and CDR2 SQIVND (reference sequence). The CDR3 region has the DNA TGTGCCAGTAGTCCGACAGTTTGGGACGAGCAGTACTTC. Translation gives CASSPTVWDEQYF.

This clone was seen just once. The V call is TRBV10-1, the J call TRBJ2-2, with D possibly TRBD2 on 6 matching bases. CDR1 and CDR2 from the germline V gene are WNHNN and SYGVQD (reference sequence). Trimming stripped 4 bases from V and 2 bases from J, with 11 bases between. The CDR3 totals 15 residues. CDR3 loop: CASSGTILNTGELFF. The CDR3 bases are TGCGCCAGCAGTGGGACTATCTTAAACACCGGGGAGCTGTTTTTT.

In the case of this clone: This specimen includes other DNA sequences encoding the same CDR3. The DNA of the CDR3 is TGTGCCAGCAGCGTAGTCGCAGACTCCTACAATGAGCAGTTCTTC. This gives the protein CASSVVADSYNEQFF. The chain couples TRBV9 to TRBJ2-1; D gene unclear. The germline V gene has CDR1 SGDLS and CDR2 YYNGEE. The CDR3 runs 15 residues. V dropped 0 bases and J dropped 0 bases, with 7 bases sitting between them.